This T cell receptor beta chain originates from a study of T cells in Graves' hyperthyroidism and ophthalmopathy. V was cut by 2 bases and J by 5 bases, with 7 bases left in between. The CDR3 is 12 residues long. CDR1 GTSNPN and CDR2 SVGIG come from the germline V gene (reference sequence). TCR beta CDR3 regions were amplified from RNA transcripts. In the first-round RT-PCR of the TCR CDR3, the HTBI primer set was used. TCRdb re-derived calls from the multiplex PCR reads in MiXCR, one entry per CDR3 protein. Here the sample spans more than 550,000 distinct CDR3 sequences, about 17% being singletons. This clonotype was recorded at least ten times.

Sequenced material: blood. V gene TRBV30 combines with J gene TRBJ2-1; D not certain. This sequence was found in a woman in her 50s with Graves' hyperthyroidism that later progressed to Graves' ophthalmopathy. DNA for the CDR3: TGTGCCTGGAGTTCTGGTGACAATGAGCAGTTCTTC. Protein product: CAWSSGDNEQFF.